The 10 T cell receptor beta chains in this list originate from one sample, sequenced in a study of shared clonotypes between healthy human individuals. Here immunoSEQ multiplex PCR was the method, and the copy in TCRdb shows in-frame clones only, minus some. Of 1,500,000 or so clones listed, around 98.5% are singletons. Source material: naive CD4+ T cells sorted from blood. Sample subset: CD45RA+ positively selected. All receptors come from a man aged 30-40 years in good health.

This rearrangement joins TRBV5-6 to TRBJ2-3; 12 bases line up with TRBD2. CDR1 and CDR2 from the germline V gene are SGHDT and YYEEEE. With 1 base clipped from V and 2 bases from J, the junction kept 5 bases outside the gene matches. The CDR3 contains 17 residues. The CDR3: CASSLTSGRTYTDTQYF. The CDR3 nucleotides are TGTGCCAGCAGCTTGACTAGCGGGAGGACCTACACAGATACGCAGTATTTT.

In nucleotides, the CDR3 is TGCGCCAGCAGCTTGGAGTCTACTAGCGGGAGCTCCTACAATGAGCAGTTCTTC. It yields the protein CASSLESTSGSSYNEQFF. The chain couples TRBV5-1 to TRBJ2-1; 11 bases map to TRBD2. Unmatched junction bases numbered 5, after V lost 0 bases and J lost 0 bases. CDR1 and CDR2 (germline): SGHRS, YFSETQ. This CDR3 spans 18 amino acids.

The chain joins TRBV28 to TRBJ1-2; D gene uncertain. Looked up from germline, CDR1 is MDHEN and CDR2 is SYDVKM. V was clipped by 6 bases and J by 4 bases, with 9 bases between them. The CDR3 spans 12 residues. As DNA, the CDR3 is TGTGCCAGCAGCGGACTGAGCTATGGCTACACCTTC. As protein: CASSGLSYGYTF.

The rearrangement links TRBV11-2 to TRBJ2-2; D not resolved. The CDR3 is 13 amino acids. V shed 5 bases and J shed 2 bases, with 6 bases lying between them. Germline CDR1 is SGHAT and CDR2 is FQNNGV. The CDR3 DNA is TGTGCCAGCAGCACCGCTAACACCGGGGAGCTGTTTTTT. Its translation: CASSTANTGELFF.

The chain links TRBV5-1 to TRBJ1-3; D is undetermined. Germline loops: CDR1 SGHRS, CDR2 YFSETQ. V was cut by 7 bases and J by 2 bases, with 10 bases left in between. The CDR3 is 13 amino acids. Here the CDR3 reads CASGSETGNTIYF. The CDR3 nucleotides are TGCGCCAGCGGGTCAGAAACTGGAAACACCATATATTTT.

CDR3 in amino acids: CASSTRGTTFQPQHF. CDR3 nucleotides: TGTGCCAGCAGTACGAGGGGAACAACCTTTCAGCCCCAGCATTTT. This chain joins TRBV28 and TRBJ1-5, with a possible D match to TRBD1 (5 bases). V lost 5 bases to trimming and J lost 6 bases, with 17 bases between them. Germline lookup yields CDR1 MDHEN and CDR2 SYDVKM. This CDR3 contains 15 residues.

The rearrangement uses TRBV6-6 and TRBJ1-4, with D possibly TRBD1 on 6 matching bases. In germline, CDR1 is MNHNY, CDR2 SVGAGI (reference sequence). The V gene lost 2 bases and the J gene lost 7 bases, with 14 bases spanning the gap. The CDR3 covers 15 residues. CDR3 residues: CASSYPGAPAEKLFF. The CDR3 coding sequence is TGTGCCAGCAGTTACCCGGGGGCCCCAGCTGAAAAACTGTTTTTT.

The chain combines TRBV27 with TRBJ2-1, with D perhaps matching TRBD2 (5 bases). The CDR3 consists of 14 residues. Trimming removed 4 bases at V and 4 bases at J, with 11 bases between. In germline, CDR1 is MNHEY, CDR2 SMNVEV (reference sequence). The CDR3 spells CASSSVALYNEQFF. The CDR3 region has the DNA TGTGCCAGCAGTTCGGTAGCGCTTTACAATGAGCAGTTCTTC.

The genes are TRBV9 and TRBJ2-7, with TRBD2 matching over 10 bases. CDR1 is SGDLS, CDR2 YYNGEE, per germline. Losses at the gene ends were 0 bases for V and 7 bases for J; bases not matched to a gene: 7. The CDR3 is 15 amino acids. DNA of the CDR3: TGTGCCAGCAGCGTAGGGCTAGCGGGAGAGGGTGAGCAGTACTTC. This translates into CASSVGLAGEGEQYF.

V is TRBV5-1 and J is TRBJ2-3, with unresolved D. Germline CDR1 reads SGHRS; CDR2 reads YFSETQ. Trimming left V 5 bases short and J 2 bases short, with 6 bases between. There are 12 residues in the CDR3. The CDR3 DNA follows: TGCGCCAGCAGTGGCTCCACAGATACGCAGTATTTT. Protein sequence: CASSGSTDTQYF.